The 8 T cell receptor beta chains below were found in one sample sequenced in a study of identical twins. One entry per CDR3 protein results from TCRdb running MiXCR on the 5' RACE reads. The table has roughly 230,000 distinct CDR3 sequences, 6.5% to 9.5% seen once. This sample also belongs to another study, concerning yellow fever vaccine responses in identical twins.

The sequencing sample was made of CD8+ T cells sorted from blood. The receptors stem from a woman in her late teens or twenties in good health.

This clonotype was detected ten times or more. This chain connects TRBV27 to TRBJ1-6; 7 bases are a match to TRBD1. Trimming at V came to 5 bases and at J to 4 bases, leaving 5 bases not matched to a gene. The CDR3 extends over 15 amino acids. Germline lookup yields CDR1 MNHEY and CDR2 SMNVEV (reference sequence). The CDR3 is CASSRGQDYNSPLHF. CDR3 nucleotide sequence: TGTGCCAGCAGTCGCGGACAGGATTATAATTCACCCCTCCACTTT.

This clonotype was recorded many times. The genes are TRBV27 and TRBJ2-7; D gene unclear. The CDR3 is 13 residues long. V lost 5 bases, J lost 2 bases, and 10 bases lay in between. Germline V gives CDR1 MNHEY, CDR2 SMNVEV (reference sequence). CDR3 coding DNA: TGTGCCAGCAGTAACGTGGCAGCCTACGAGCAGTACTTC. It translates to CASSNVAAYEQYF.

CDR3 sequence reads: CSVEGSLAGSSYNEQFF. As DNA, the CDR3 is TGCAGCGTTGAAGGTTCCCTAGCGGGCAGCTCCTACAATGAGCAGTTCTTC. The chain employs TRBV29-1 and TRBJ2-1; TRBD2 aligns across 8 bases. The CDR3 is 17 amino acids. V lost 1 base to trimming and J lost 0 bases; unmatched junction nucleotides: 8. Germline assignment: CDR1 SQVTM and CDR2 ANQGSEA.

In this sample, this clonotype turned up many times. The chain has TRBV7-3 and TRBJ2-5; D gene uncertain. Germline CDR1 reads SGHTA; CDR2 reads FQGTGA. Trimming removed 1 base at V and 4 bases at J, with 13 bases between. The CDR3 has 15 amino acids. Written as DNA, the CDR3 is TGTGCCAGCAGCTTAAATGGCCCCAAACCAGAGACCCAGTACTTC. It yields the protein CASSLNGPKPETQYF.

The sample holds a few counts of this clonotype. The chain uses TRBV27 and TRBJ2-7; the match to TRBD1 covers 8 bases. J lost 1 base, V lost 10 bases, and 9 bases had no gene match. The germline CDR1 and CDR2 sequences are MNHEY and SMNVEV (reference sequence). The length of the CDR3 is 14 residues. The CDR3 nucleotides read TGTGCCACAAGTCCGGGACAGGCTTCCTACGAGCAGTACTTC. Translating it yields CATSPGQASYEQYF.

This clonotype was counted ten times or more. This sequence joins TRBV7-2 and TRBJ2-1; D might be TRBD2 (5 bases). The CDR3 loop spans 15 amino acids. The V gene's germline CDR1 is SGHTA and CDR2 FQGNSA. With 8 bases removed from V and 0 bases from J, the gap between germline ends came to 14 bases. CDR3 amino acids: CASCAVAGSYNEQFF. The CDR3 bases are TGTGCCAGCTGTGCAGTGGCGGGCTCCTACAATGAGCAGTTCTTC.

A note on this clonotype: This may arise from a read error, as a much more abundant clone is one base away. The chain joins TRBV20-1 to TRBJ2-7, with 10 bases identical to TRBD2. Germline V gene sequence: CDR1 DFQATT, CDR2 SNEGSKA (reference sequence). The CDR3 length is 13 residues. Losses at the gene ends were 1 base for V and 3 bases for J; bases not matched to a gene: 0. This chain's CDR3 is CSARASGSYEQYF. As DNA, the CDR3 is TGCAGTGCTAGAGCTAGCGGGAGCTACGAGCAGTACTTC.

This clonotype has only a few counts. The gene calls are TRBV2 and TRBJ2-3, with 8 nucleotides matching TRBD1. The V gene end was trimmed by 5 bases and the J gene end by 3 bases; junction bases not matched to a gene: 4. Germline V gene lookup returns CDR1 SNHLY and CDR2 FYNNEI. The CDR3 length is 14 residues. In DNA form, the CDR3 reads TGTGCCAGCAGTCCGGACAGGGAAACAGATACGCAGTATTTT. It translates to CASSPDRETDTQYF. The full variable domain, its missing parts supplied by reference TRBV2 and TRBJ2-3, is EPEVTQTPSHQVTQMGQEVILRCVPISNHLYFYWYRQILGQKVEFLVSFYNNEISEKSEIFDDQFSVERPDGSNFTLKIRSTKLEDSAMYFCASSPDRETDTQYFGPGTRLTVL.